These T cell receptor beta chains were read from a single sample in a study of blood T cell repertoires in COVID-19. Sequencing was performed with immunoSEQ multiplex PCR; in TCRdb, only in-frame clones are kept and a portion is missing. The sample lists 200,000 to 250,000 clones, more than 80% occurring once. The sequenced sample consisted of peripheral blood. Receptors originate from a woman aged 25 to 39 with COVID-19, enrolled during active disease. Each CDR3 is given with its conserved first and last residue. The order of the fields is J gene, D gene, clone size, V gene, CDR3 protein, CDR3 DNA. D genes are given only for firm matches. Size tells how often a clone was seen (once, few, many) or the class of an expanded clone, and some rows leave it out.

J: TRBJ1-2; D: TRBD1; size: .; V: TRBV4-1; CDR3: CASSQDFKTGDIFYGYTF; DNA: TGCGCCAGCAGCCAAGATTTCAAAACAGGGGACATCTTCTATGGCTACACCTTC
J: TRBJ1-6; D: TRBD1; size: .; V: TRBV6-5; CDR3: CASSATGGNSPLHF; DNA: TGTGCCAGCTCCGCGACAGGGGGTAATTCACCCCTCCACTTT
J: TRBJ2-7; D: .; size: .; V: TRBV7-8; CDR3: CASSRFLYEQYF; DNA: TGTGCCAGCAGCCGTTTTCTATACGAGCAGTACTTC
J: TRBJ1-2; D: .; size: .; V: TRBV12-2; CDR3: CASRPAPHEDSYGYTF; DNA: TGTGCAAGTCGCCCCGCCCCCCATGAGGACAGCTATGGCTACACCTTC
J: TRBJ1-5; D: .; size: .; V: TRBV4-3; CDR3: CASSQEAGSDQPQHF; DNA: TGCGCCAGCAGCCAAGAAGCGGGTTCCGACCAGCCCCAGCATTTT
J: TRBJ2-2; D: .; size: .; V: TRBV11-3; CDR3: CASSPGTWQGNTGELFF; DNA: TGTGCCAGCAGCCCCGGGACATGGCAGGGGAACACCGGGGAGCTGTTTTTT
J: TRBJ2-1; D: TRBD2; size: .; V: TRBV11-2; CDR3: CASSLVLAGGVHNEQFF; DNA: TGTGCCAGCAGCTTAGTTCTAGCGGGAGGAGTTCACAATGAGCAGTTCTTC
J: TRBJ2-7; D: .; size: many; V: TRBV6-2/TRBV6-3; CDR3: CASSYGWESVYEQYF; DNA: TGTGCCAGCAGTTACGGGTGGGAGAGCGTGTACGAGCAGTACTTC
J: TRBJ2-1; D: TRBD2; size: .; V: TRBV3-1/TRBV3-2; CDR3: CASSQAASGRVNEQFF; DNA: TGTGCCAGCAGCCAAGCGGCTAGCGGGAGGGTCAATGAGCAGTTCTTC
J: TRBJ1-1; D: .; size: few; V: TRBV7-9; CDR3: CASSLDPKEAFF; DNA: TGTGCCAGCAGCTTAGACCCAAAGGAGGCTTTCTTT
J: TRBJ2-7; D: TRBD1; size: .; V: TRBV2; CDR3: CASSAGQGGHYEQYF; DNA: TGTGCCAGCAGTGCGGGACAGGGCGGTCACTACGAGCAGTACTTC
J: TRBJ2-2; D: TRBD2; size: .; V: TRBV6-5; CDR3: CASRLAGGIGELFF; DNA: TGTGCCAGCAGACTAGCGGGAGGTATCGGGGAGCTGTTTTTT
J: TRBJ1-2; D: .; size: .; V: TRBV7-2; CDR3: CASSLVVGYTF; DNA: TGTGCCAGCAGCTTAGTAGTCGGCTACACCTTC
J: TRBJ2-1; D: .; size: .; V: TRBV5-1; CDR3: CASSLAVGASYNEQFF; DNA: TGCGCCAGCAGCTTGGCCGTGGGGGCCTCCTACAATGAGCAGTTCTTC
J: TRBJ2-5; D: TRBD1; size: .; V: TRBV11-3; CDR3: CASSLQGAETQYF; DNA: TGTGCCAGCAGCCTACAGGGGGCCGAGACCCAGTACTTC
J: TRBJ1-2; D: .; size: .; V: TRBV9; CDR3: CASSVDGQPYGYTF; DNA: TGTGCCAGCAGCGTTGACGGACAGCCTTATGGCTACACCTTC
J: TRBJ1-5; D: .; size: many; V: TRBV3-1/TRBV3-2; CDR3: CASSQGEQPQHF; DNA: TGTGCCAGCAGCCAAGGAGAACAGCCCCAGCATTTT
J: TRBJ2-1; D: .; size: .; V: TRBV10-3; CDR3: CAISEGREQFF; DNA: TGTGCCATCAGTGAGGGGAGGGAGCAGTTCTTC
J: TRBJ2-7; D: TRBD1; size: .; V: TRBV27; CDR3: CASSRTGTASYEQYF; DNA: TGTGCCAGCAGCCGAACCGGGACAGCAAGCTACGAGCAGTACTTC
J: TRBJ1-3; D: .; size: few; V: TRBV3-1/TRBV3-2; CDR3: CASSIFRTNGNTIYF; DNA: TGTGCCAGCAGCATATTCCGGACTAATGGAAACACCATATATTTT
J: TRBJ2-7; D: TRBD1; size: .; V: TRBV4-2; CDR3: CASSPKGQVLEQYF; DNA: TGTGCCAGCAGCCCTAAAGGACAGGTCCTCGAGCAGTACTTC
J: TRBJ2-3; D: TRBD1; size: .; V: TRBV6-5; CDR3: CASNRDRGLDTQYF; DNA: TGTGCCAGTAACCGGGACAGGGGGCTTGATACGCAGTATTTT
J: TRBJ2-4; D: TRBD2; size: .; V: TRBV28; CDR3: CASSTLAGLNIQYF; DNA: TGTGCCAGCAGCACACTAGCGGGATTGAACATTCAGTACTTC
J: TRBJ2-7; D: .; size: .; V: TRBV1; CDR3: CTSTLGLAETEQYF; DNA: TGCACCAGCACCTTGGGACTAGCGGAGACCGAGCAGTACTTC
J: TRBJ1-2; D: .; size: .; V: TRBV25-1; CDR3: CASSPVGGAGSYTF; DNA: TGTGCCAGCAGCCCCGTTGGGGGCGCTGGAAGCTACACCTTC
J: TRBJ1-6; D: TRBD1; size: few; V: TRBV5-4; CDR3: CASSRDRGIPPLHF; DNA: TGTGCCAGCAGCCGGGACAGGGGGATACCACCCCTCCACTTT
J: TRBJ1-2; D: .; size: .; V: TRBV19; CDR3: CASSIFRGGYTF; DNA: TGTGCCAGTAGTATTTTCAGAGGGGGCTACACCTTC
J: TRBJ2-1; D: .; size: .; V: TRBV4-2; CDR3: CASSQANYNEQFF; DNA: TGTGCCAGCAGCCAGGCAAACTACAATGAGCAGTTCTTC
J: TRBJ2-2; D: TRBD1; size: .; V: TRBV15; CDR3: CATRDSGGTGELFF; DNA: TGTGCCACCAGAGATTCAGGGGGAACCGGGGAGCTGTTTTTT
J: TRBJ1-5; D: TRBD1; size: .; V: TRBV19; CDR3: CASSIRPGDSYSNQPQHF; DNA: TGTGCCAGTAGTATAAGGCCCGGGGACAGTTATAGCAATCAGCCCCAGCATTTT
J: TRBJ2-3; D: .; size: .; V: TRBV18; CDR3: CASSPTVTDTQYF; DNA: TGTGCCAGCTCACCGACAGTCACAGATACGCAGTATTTT
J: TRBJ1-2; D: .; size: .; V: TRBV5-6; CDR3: CASSLPGVMMGYTF; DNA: TGTGCCAGCAGCCTTCCGGGGGTGATGATGGGCTACACCTTC
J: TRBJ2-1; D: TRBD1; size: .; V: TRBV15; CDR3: CATSRDRGPYNEQFF; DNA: TGTGCCACCAGCAGAGACAGGGGGCCCTACAATGAGCAGTTCTTC
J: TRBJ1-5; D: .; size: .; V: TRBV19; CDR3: CASTLHVNQPQHF; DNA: TGTGCCAGTACCTTACACGTCAATCAGCCCCAGCATTTT
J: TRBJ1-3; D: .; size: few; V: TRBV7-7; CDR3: CASSSSSGNTIYF; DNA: TGTGCCAGCAGCTCGTCCTCTGGAAACACCATATATTTT
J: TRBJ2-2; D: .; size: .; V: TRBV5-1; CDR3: CASSLVLGAPVELFF; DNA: TGCGCCAGCAGCTTGGTTTTAGGGGCCCCGGTGGAGCTGTTTTTT
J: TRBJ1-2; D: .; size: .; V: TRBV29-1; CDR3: CSVASNYGYTF; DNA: TGCAGCGTTGCCTCTAACTATGGCTACACCTTC
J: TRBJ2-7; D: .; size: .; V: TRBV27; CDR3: CASSLIGTTTSYEQYF; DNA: TGTGCCAGCAGTCTAATCGGGACAACGACCTCCTACGAGCAGTACTTC
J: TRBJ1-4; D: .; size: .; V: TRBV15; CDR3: CATSRGRPRGGEKLFF; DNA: TGTGCCACCAGCAGAGGGAGGCCCAGGGGAGGGGAAAAACTGTTTTTT
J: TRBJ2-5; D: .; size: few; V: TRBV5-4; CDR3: CASSHPNSKETQYF; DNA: TGTGCCAGCAGTCATCCGAATAGCAAAGAGACCCAGTACTTC
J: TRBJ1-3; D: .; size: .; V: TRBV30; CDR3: CAWSVGVSGNTIYF; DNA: TGTGCCTGGAGTGTAGGGGTCTCTGGAAACACCATATATTTT
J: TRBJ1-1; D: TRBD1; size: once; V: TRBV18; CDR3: CASSTTGGTEAFF; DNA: TGTGCCAGCTCAACTACAGGGGGCACTGAAGCTTTCTTT
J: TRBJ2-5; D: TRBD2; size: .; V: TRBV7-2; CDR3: CASSLDPRGLGQETQYF; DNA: TGTGCCAGCAGCTTAGATCCGCGGGGGTTGGGGCAAGAGACCCAGTACTTC
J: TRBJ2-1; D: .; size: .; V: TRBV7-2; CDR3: CASSPSDRTYNEQFF; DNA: TGTGCCAGCAGCCCAAGTGACAGAACCTACAATGAGCAGTTCTTC
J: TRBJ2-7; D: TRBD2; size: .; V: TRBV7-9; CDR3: CASSLGLAGPYEQYF; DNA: TGTGCCAGCAGCTTAGGACTAGCGGGCCCCTACGAGCAGTACTTC
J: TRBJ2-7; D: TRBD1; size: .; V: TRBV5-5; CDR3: CASSLTGAYEQYF; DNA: TGTGCCAGCAGCCTGACAGGGGCCTACGAGCAGTACTTC
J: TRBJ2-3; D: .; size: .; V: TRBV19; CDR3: CASSIGRLTDTQYF; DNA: TGTGCCAGTAGTATAGGCAGATTGACAGATACGCAGTATTTT
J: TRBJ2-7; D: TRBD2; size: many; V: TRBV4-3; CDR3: CASSQVGTSAEYEQYF; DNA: TGCGCCAGCAGCCAGGTCGGGACTAGCGCGGAATACGAGCAGTACTTC
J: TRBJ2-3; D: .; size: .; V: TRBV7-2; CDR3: CASSATSTDTQYF; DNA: TGTGCCAGCAGCGCGACTAGCACAGATACGCAGTATTTT
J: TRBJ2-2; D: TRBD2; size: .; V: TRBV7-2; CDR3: CASSLPGLAGANTGELFF; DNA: TGTGCCAGCAGCTTACCGGGACTAGCGGGAGCCAACACCGGGGAGCTGTTTTTT
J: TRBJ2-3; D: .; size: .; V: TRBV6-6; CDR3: CASSYSEGDTQYF; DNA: TGTGCCAGCAGTTACTCGGAGGGAGATACGCAGTATTTT
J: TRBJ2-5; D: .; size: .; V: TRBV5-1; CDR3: CASSSGTHGGETQYF; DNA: TGCGCCAGCAGCTCGGGAACGCACGGCGGAGAGACCCAGTACTTC